Listed here is a single T cell receptor beta chain. Its antigen is as yet unknown. Negative isolation yielded CD8+ and CD4+ T cells; FACS enriched TEMRA cells. This specimen comes from a study of CD8 T cells in Susac syndrome. The study, taken as a whole, reports: The relatively small number of individuals in the TCR sequencing and HLA analysis was acknowledged by the study.

RNA in amounts of about 0.5 to 1 ug was reverse transcribed with random hexamers. Amplification of TCR beta CDR3 spanned 54 Vbeta and 13 Jbeta via immunoSEQ multiplex PCR. From the immunoSEQ multiplex PCR reads, TCRdb called clonotypes with MiXCR, one entry per CDR3 protein. Of around 130,000 distinct CDR3 sequences listed, around 94% are singletons. The CDR3 consists of 12 residues. V lost 4 bases to trimming and J lost 4 bases, with 8 bases between them. CDR1 is MNHEY, CDR2 SVGEGT, per germline. This TCR was sampled from a human donor in good health. Sequencing was carried out using CD4+ T cells from PBMCs. This chain uses TRBV6-2 or TRBV6-3 with TRBJ2-7, with D unclear. Here the CDR3 DNA reads TGTGCCAGCAGTTGGAGTGCTTACGAGCAGTACTTC. Translated: CASSWSAYEQYF.